This record covers a single TCR beta chain. CDR1 is SGHTA and CDR2 is FQGNSA in the germline V gene. The ends lost 1 base at V and 2 bases at J; junction bases unmatched: 7. CDR3 size: 19 residues. Amplification used 60 Vbeta primers and 13 Jbeta primers. Using immunoSEQ multiplex PCR, the repertoire was profiled, and TCRdb retains in-frame clones only, with some absent. Here the sample spans about 130,000 clones, less than 90% being singletons. This entry belongs to a study of cytomegalovirus exposure and HLA in healthy donors. The receptor was derived from a man aged 35 to 55 in good health and CMV-seronegative. The sequenced sample consisted of PBMCs. The chain links TRBV7-2 to TRBJ2-1, with TRBD2 matching over 14 bases. CDR3 nucleotide sequence: TGTGCCAGCAGCTTAGGGGGGACTAGCGGGAGAACAGCCTACAATGAGCAGTTCTTC. Translating it yields CASSLGGTSGRTAYNEQFF.